The present entry profiles one TCR beta chain with its context. Germline assignment: CDR1 SGHRS and CDR2 YFSETQ. The trim removed 7 bases at V and 5 bases at J, leaving 15 bases unmatched. This CDR3 comprises 16 residues. Using immunoSEQ multiplex PCR, the repertoire was profiled, and TCRdb retains in-frame clones only, with some absent. The sample includes 90,000 to 130,000 clones, roughly 85% of them seen just once. This sample is part of a study of blood T cell repertoires in COVID-19. Overall study context: Researchers got acute and convalescent COVID-19 samples from the United States, Italy and Spain.

This chain connects TRBV5-1 to TRBJ2-1; 7 bases agree with TRBD2. The sequencing sample was made of peripheral blood. This TCR came from a woman aged 80 or over with active or convalescent COVID-19. CDR3 DNA: TGCGCCAGCGGAGGTGGGAGGGCGGCTCGAGACAATGAGCAGTTCTTC. This translates into CASGGGRAARDNEQFF.